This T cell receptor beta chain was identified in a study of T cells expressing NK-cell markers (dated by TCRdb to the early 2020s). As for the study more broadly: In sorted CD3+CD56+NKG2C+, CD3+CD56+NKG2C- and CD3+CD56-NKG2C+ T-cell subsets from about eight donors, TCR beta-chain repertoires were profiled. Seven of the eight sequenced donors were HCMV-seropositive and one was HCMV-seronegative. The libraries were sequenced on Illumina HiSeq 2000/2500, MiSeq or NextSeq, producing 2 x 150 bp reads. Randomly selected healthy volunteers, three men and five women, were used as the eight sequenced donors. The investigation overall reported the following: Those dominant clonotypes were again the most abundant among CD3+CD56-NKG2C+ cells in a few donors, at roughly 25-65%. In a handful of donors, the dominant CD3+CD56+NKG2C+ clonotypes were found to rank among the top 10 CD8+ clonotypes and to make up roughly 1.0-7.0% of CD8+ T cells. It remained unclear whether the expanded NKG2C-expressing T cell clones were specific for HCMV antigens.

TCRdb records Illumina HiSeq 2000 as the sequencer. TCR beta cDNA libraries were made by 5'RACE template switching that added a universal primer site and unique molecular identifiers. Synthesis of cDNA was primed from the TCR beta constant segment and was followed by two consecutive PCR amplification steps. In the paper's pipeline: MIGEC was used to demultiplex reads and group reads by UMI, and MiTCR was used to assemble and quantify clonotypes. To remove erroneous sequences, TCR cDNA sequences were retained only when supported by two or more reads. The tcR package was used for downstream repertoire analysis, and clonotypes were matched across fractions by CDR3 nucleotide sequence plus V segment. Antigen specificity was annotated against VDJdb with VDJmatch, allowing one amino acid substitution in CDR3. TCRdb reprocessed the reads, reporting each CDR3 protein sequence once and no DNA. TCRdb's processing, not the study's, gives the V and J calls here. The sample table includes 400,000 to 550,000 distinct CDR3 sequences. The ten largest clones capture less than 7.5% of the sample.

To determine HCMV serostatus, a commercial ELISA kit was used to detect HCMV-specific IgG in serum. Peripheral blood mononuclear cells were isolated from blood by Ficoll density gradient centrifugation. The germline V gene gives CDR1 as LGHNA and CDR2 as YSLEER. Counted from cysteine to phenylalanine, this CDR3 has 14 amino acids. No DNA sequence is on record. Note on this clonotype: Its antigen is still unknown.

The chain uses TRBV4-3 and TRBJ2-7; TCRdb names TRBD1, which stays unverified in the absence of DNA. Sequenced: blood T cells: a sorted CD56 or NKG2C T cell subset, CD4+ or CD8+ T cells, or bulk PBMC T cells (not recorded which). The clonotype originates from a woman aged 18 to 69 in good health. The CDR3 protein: CASSPLTGRYEQYF.